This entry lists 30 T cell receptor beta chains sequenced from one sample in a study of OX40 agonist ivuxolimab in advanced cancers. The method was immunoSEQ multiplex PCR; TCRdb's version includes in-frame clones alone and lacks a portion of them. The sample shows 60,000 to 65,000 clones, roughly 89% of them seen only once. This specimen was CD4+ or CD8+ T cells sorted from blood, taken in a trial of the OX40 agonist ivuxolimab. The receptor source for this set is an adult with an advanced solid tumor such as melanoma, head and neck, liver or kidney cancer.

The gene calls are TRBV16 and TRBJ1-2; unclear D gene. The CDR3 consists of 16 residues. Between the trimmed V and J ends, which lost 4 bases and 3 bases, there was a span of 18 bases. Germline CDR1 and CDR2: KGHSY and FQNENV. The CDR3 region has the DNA TGTGCCAGCAGCCCAACGACCTCATTTGGGTACTATGGCTACACCTTC. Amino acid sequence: CASSPTTSFGYYGYTF.

The CDR3 loop reads CASSLGGAGNEQFF. CDR3 DNA: TGTGCCAGCAGCTTAGGAGGGGCCGGCAATGAGCAGTTCTTC. This sequence joins TRBV7-3 and TRBJ2-1, with D perhaps TRBD2 (6 bases). Between the trimmed V and J ends, which lost 2 bases and 6 bases, there was a span of 11 bases. The CDR3 is made up of 14 amino acids. CDR1 is SGHTA and CDR2 is FQGTGA in the germline V gene.

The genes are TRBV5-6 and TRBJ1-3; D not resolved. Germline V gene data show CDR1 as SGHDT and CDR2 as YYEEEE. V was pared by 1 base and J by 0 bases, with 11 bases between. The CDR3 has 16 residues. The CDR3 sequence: CASSLTRRRSGNTIYF. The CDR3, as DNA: TGTGCCAGCAGCTTGACTCGACGCCGCTCTGGAAACACCATATATTTT. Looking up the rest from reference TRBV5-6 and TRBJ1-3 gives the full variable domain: DAGVTQSPTHLIKTRGQQVTLRCSPKSGHDTVSWYQQALGQGPQFIFQYYEEEERQRGNFPDRFSGHQFPNYSSELNVNALLLGDSALYLCASSLTRRRSGNTIYFGEGSWLTVV.

The CDR3: CASSSSAGPYEQYF. CDR3 sequence (DNA): TGCGCCAGCAGCTCTTCAGCGGGACCCTACGAGCAGTACTTC. V is TRBV5-1 and J is TRBJ2-7, with TRBD2 matching over 7 bases. V shed 3 bases, J shed 2 bases, and the junction held 5 bases outside the gene matches. Germline loops: CDR1 SGHRS, CDR2 YFSETQ. CDR3 length equals 14 residues.

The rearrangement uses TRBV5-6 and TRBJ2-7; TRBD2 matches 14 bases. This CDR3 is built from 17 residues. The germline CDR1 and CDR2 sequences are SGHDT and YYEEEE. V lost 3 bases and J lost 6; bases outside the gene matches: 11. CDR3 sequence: CASSSGLAGVIAREQYF. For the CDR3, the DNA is TGTGCCAGCAGCTCGGGACTAGCGGGAGTGATTGCGCGCGAGCAGTACTTC.

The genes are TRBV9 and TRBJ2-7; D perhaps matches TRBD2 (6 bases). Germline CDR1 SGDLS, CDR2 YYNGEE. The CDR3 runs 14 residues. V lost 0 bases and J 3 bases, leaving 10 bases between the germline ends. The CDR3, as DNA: TGTGCCAGCAGCGTAGCTGTCGGGGGCTACGAGCAGTACTTC. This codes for CASSVAVGGYEQYF. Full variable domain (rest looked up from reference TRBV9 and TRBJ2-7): DSGVTQTPKHLITATGQRVTLRCSPRSGDLSVYWYQQSLDQGLQFLIQYYNGEERAKGNILERFSAQQFPDLHSELNLSSLELGDSALYFCASSVAVGGYEQYFGPGTRLTVT.

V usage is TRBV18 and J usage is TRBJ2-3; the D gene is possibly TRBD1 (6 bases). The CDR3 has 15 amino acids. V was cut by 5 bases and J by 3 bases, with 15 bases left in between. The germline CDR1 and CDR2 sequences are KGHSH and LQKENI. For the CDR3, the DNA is TGTGCCAGCTCATCCAGGGGTAGGGAAACAGATACGCAGTATTTT. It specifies CASSSRGRETDTQYF.

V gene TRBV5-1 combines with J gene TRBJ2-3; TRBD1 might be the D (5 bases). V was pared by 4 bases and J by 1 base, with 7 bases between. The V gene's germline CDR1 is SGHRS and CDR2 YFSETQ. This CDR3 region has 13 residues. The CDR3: CASSTGGTDTQYF. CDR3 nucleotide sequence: TGCGCCAGCAGCACAGGAGGCACAGATACGCAGTATTTT.

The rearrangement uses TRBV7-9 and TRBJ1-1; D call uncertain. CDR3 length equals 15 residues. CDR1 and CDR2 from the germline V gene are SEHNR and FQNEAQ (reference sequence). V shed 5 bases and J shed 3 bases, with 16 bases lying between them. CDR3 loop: CASSPFGFADTEAFF. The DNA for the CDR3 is TGTGCCAGCAGCCCCTTCGGCTTTGCGGACACTGAAGCTTTCTTT.

In nucleotides, the CDR3 is TGTGCCAGCAGGATGACGGTTAACACTGAAGCTTTCTTT. It yields the protein CASRMTVNTEAFF. The chain carries TRBV2 and TRBJ1-1; D is uncertain. This CDR3 region has 13 residues. Germline CDR1 reads SNHLY; CDR2 reads FYNNEI. V was shortened by 6 bases and J by 2 bases, with 10 bases between the two germline ends. The entire variable domain, with the rest obtained from reference TRBV2 and TRBJ1-1, is as follows: EPEVTQTPSHQVTQMGQEVILRCVPISNHLYFYWYRQILGQKVEFLVSFYNNEISEKSEIFDDQFSVERPDGSNFTLKIRSTKLEDSAMYFCASRMTVNTEAFFGQGTRLTVV.

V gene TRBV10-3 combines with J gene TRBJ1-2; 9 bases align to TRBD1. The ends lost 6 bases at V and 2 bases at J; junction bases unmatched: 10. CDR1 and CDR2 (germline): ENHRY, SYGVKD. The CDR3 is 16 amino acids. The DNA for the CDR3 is TGTGCCATCAGACCGGACAGGGGATATGCCAACTATGGCTACACCTTC. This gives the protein CAIRPDRGYANYGYTF.

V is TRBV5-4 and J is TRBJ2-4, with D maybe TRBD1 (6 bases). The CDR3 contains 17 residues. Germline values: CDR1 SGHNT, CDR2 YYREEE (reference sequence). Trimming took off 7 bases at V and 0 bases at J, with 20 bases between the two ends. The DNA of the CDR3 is TGTGCCAGCCCTTTTTACCACAGGGTGACAGCCAAAAACATTCAGTACTTC. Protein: CASPFYHRVTAKNIQYF.

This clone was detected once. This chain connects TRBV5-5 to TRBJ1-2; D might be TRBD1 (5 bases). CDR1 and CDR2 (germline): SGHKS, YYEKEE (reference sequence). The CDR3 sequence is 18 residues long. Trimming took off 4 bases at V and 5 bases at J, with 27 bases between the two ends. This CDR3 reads CASSPLRMGGMIGYGYTF. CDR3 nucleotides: TGTGCCAGCAGCCCCCTAAGGATGGGGGGGATGATTGGTTATGGCTACACCTTC.

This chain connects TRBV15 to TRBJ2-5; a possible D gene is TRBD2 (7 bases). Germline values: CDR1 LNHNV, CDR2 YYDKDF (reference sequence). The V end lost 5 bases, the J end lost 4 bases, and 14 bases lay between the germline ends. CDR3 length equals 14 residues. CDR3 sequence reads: CATSPMGGRETQYF. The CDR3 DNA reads TGTGCCACCAGCCCGATGGGGGGGCGAGAGACCCAGTACTTC.

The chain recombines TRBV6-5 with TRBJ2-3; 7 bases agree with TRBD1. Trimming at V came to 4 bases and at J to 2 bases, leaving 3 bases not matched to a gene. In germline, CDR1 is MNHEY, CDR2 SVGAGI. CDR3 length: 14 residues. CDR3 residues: CASSFDRATDTQYF. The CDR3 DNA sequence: TGTGCCAGCAGTTTTGACAGGGCCACAGATACGCAGTATTTT.

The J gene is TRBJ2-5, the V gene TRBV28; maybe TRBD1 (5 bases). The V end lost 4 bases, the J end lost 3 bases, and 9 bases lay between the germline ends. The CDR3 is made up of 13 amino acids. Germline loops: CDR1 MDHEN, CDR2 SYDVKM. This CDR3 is CASSSGQKETQYF. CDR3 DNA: TGTGCCAGCAGTTCAGGACAAAAAGAGACCCAGTACTTC.

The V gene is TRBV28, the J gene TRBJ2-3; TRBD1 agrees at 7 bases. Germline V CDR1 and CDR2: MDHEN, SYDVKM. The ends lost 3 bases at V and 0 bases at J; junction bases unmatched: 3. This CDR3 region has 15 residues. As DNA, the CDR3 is TGTGCCAGCAGTTTGAGGGGGCCTAGCACAGATACGCAGTATTTT. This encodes CASSLRGPSTDTQYF.

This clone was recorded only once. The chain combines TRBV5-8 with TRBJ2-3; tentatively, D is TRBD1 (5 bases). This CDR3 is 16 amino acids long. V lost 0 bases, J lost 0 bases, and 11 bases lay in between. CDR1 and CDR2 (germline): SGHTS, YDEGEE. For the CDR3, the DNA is TGTGCCAGCAGCTTGGGTGGGGCTCCCAGCACAGATACGCAGTATTTT. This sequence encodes CASSLGGAPSTDTQYF. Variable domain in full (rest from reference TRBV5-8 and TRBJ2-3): EAGVTQSPTHLIKTRGQQATLRCSPISGHTSVYWYQQALGLGLQFLLWYDEGEERNRGNFPPRFSGRQFPNYSSELNVNALELEDSALYLCASSLGGAPSTDTQYFGPGTRLTVL.

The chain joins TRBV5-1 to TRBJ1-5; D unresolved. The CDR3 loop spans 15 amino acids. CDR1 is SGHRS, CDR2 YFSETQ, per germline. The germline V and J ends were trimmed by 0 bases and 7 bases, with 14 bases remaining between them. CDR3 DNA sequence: TGCGCCAGCAGCTTGGACCCCGCAGTTAAGCAGCCCCAGCATTTT. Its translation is CASSLDPAVKQPQHF.

The CDR3 DNA reads TGTGCCAGCAGTTTTGGACCCCACCTTAACTATGGCTACACCTTC. Its protein product is CASSFGPHLNYGYTF. V usage is TRBV28 and J usage is TRBJ1-2; unclear D gene. V shed 3 bases and J shed 1 base, with 12 bases lying between them. The germline V gene encodes CDR1 MDHEN and CDR2 SYDVKM. CDR3 length equals 15 residues.

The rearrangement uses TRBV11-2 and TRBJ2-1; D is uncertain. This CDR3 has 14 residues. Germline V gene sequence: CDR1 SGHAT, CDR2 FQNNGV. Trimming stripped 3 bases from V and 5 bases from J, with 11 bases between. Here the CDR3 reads CASSFIGRDNEQFF. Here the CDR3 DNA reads TGTGCCAGCAGCTTCATCGGCCGGGACAATGAGCAGTTCTTC. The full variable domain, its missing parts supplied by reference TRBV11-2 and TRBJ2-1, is EAGVAQSPRYKIIEKRQSVAFWCNPISGHATLYWYQQILGQGPKLLIQFQNNGVVDDSQLPKDRFSAERLKGVDSTLKIQPAKLEDSAVYLCASSFIGRDNEQFFGPGTRLTVL.

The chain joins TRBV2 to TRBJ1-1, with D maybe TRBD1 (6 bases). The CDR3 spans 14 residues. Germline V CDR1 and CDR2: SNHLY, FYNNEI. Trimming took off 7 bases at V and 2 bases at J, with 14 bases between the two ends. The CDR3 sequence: CASKRGQLNTEAFF. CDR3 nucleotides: TGTGCCAGCAAGAGAGGACAGCTTAACACTGAAGCTTTCTTT.

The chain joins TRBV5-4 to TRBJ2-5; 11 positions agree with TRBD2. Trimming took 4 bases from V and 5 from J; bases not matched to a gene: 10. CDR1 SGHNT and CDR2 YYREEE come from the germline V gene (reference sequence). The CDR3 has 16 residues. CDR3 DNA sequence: TGTGCCAGCAGCAGCACTAGCGGGAGTTCGTGGGAGACCCAGTACTTC. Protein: CASSSTSGSSWETQYF.

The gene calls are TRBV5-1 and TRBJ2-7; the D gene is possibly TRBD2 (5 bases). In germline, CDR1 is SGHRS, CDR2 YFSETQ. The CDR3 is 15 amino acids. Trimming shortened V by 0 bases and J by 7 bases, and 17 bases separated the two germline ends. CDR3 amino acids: CASSLVRGSDGEQYF. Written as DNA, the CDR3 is TGCGCCAGCAGCTTGGTCCGGGGTTCCGACGGGGAGCAGTACTTC.

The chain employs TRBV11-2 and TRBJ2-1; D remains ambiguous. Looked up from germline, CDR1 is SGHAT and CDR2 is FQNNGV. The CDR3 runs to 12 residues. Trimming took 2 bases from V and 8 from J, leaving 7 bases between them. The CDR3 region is CASSLPGHEQFF. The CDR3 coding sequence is TGTGCCAGCAGCTTACCGGGTCATGAGCAGTTCTTC.

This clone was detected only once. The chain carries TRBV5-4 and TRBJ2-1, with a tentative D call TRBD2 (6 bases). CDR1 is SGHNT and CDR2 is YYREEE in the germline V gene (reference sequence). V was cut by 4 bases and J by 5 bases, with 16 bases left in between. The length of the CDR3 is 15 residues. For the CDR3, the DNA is TGTGCCAGCAGCCGGATGGGCGGGACGAACAATGAGCAGTTCTTC. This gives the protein CASSRMGGTNNEQFF. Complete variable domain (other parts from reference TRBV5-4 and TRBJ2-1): ETGVTQSPTHLIKTRGQQVTLRCSSQSGHNTVSWYQQALGQGPQFIFQYYREEENGRGNFPPRFSGLQFPNYSSELNVNALELDDSALYLCASSRMGGTNNEQFFGPGTRLTVL.

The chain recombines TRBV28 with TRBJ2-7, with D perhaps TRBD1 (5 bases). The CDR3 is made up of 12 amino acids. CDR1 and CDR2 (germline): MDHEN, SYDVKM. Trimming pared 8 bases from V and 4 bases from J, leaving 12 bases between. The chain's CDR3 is CASGREGYEQYF. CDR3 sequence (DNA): TGTGCCAGCGGCAGGGAAGGGTACGAGCAGTACTTC.

CDR3 region: CASTGRRGPNGEQFF. CDR3 in DNA: TGTGCCAGCACGGGACGCAGGGGGCCGAATGGTGAGCAGTTCTTC. The chain has TRBV28 and TRBJ2-1; 8 nucleotides line up with TRBD1. V dropped 7 bases and J dropped 9; count of bases not matched to a gene: 14. This CDR3 spans 15 amino acids. Germline values: CDR1 MDHEN, CDR2 SYDVKM.

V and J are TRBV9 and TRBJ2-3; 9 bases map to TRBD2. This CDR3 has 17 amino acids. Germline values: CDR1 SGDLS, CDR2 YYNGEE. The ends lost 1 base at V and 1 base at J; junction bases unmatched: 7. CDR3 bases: TGTGCCAGCAGCGTACTTGCGGGAGGGCCGGGCACAGATACGCAGTATTTT. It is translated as CASSVLAGGPGTDTQYF.

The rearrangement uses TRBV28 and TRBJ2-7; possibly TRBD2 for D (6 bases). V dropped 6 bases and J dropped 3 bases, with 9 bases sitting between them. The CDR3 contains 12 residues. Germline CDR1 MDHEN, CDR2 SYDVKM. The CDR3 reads CASRPGVYEQYF. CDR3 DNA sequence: TGTGCCAGCAGGCCGGGAGTCTACGAGCAGTACTTC.